One and the same sample provided the 14 T cell receptor beta chains below, sequenced in a study of T cells expressing NK-cell markers. For each CDR3 protein, TCRdb gives one entry from its re-call of the 5' RACE reads, without DNA. The sample table includes about 410,000 distinct CDR3 sequences. Sequencing used blood T cells: a sorted CD56 or NKG2C T cell subset, CD4+ or CD8+ T cells, or bulk PBMC T cells (not recorded which). These receptors all stem from a woman aged 45-65 years in good health.

V is TRBV6-6 and J is TRBJ2-6; TCRdb lists TRBD1, though no DNA is available to test this call. The CDR3 is 20 residues long. The germline V gene has CDR1 MNHNY and CDR2 SVGAGI (reference sequence). CDR3 sequence: CASSLYPPGQGGSGANVLTF.

This chain uses TRBV20-1 with TRBJ2-7; TCRdb indicates TRBD1, and absent DNA this call remains unverified. CDR3 size: 15 residues. The germline V gene has CDR1 DFQATT and CDR2 SNEGSKA (reference sequence). The CDR3 sequence: CSAKRPGTGPYEQYF.

The gene calls are TRBV7-8 and TRBJ2-5; the TCRdb D gene call, TRBD2, has no DNA to confirm it. The CDR3 runs to 14 residues. Looked up from germline, CDR1 is SGHVS and CDR2 is FQNEAQ. The CDR3 region is CASSRSESRGTQYF.

This chain uses TRBV12-3 or TRBV12-4 with TRBJ1-2; the D gene TCRdb calls, TRBD1, cannot be checked with no DNA. CDR3 size: 14 residues. CDR3 sequence: CASRRQGDNYGYTF.

CDR3 loop: CASSWGTSGTYEQYF. This sequence joins TRBV5-1 and TRBJ2-7; TCRdb names TRBD2, which stays unverified in the absence of DNA. CDR3 length: 15 amino acids. Germline CDR1 is SGHRS and CDR2 is YFSETQ.

The chain combines TRBV6-5 with TRBJ1-1. The germline CDR1 and CDR2 sequences are MNHEY and SVGAGI. The CDR3 totals 15 residues. The CDR3 spells CASSYFQGGNTEAFF.

The gene calls are TRBV20-1 and TRBJ2-4; TCRdb's D call, TRBD2, is unchecked because there is no DNA. This CDR3 comprises 15 residues. CDR1 is DFQATT and CDR2 is SNEGSKA in the germline V gene (reference sequence). The CDR3: CSAATSGSTKNIQYF.

CDR3 region: CSAVPYRDLRNTIYF. V and J are TRBV20-1 and TRBJ1-3; as DNA is missing, the TRBD1 call by TCRdb cannot be tested. The CDR3 is 15 residues long. The V gene's germline CDR1 is DFQATT and CDR2 SNEGSKA (reference sequence).

V usage is TRBV20-1 and J usage is TRBJ2-1; TCRdb's D gene call, TRBD2, goes unchecked for lack of DNA. The CDR3 is made up of 17 amino acids. Germline values: CDR1 DFQATT, CDR2 SNEGSKA (reference sequence). The CDR3 loop is CSARRKSVGRPGEEQFF.

The CDR3 loop is CASSLEGAWGETQYF. The chain links TRBV5-1 to TRBJ2-5; TCRdb's assignment of TRBD1 cannot be checked, as there is no DNA. Germline loops: CDR1 SGHRS, CDR2 YFSETQ. CDR3 size: 15 residues.

The V and J genes are TRBV5-1 and TRBJ2-2; TCRdb outputs TRBD1, but without DNA this stays unchecked. Per the germline V gene, CDR1 is SGHRS and CDR2 is YFSETQ. CDR3 length: 15 amino acids. CDR3 residues: CASREGASNTGELFF.

This rearrangement joins TRBV28 to TRBJ1-2; checking the TCRdb D call of TRBD1 is not possible without DNA. Germline-derived CDR1 and CDR2 are MDHEN and SYDVKM. The CDR3 is 12 amino acids. The CDR3 is CASTRGNYGYTF.

V is TRBV12-3 or TRBV12-4 and J is TRBJ1-1. CDR3 length: 16 amino acids. The CDR3 sequence is CASSHKPEVQNTEAFF.

The chain carries TRBV5-1 and TRBJ2-2; TCRdb names TRBD2, which stays unverified in the absence of DNA. The germline gives CDR1 SGHRS, CDR2 YFSETQ. The CDR3 length is 16 residues. CDR3 protein: CASSLVQERRTGELFF. The whole variable domain, remainder taken from reference TRBV5-1 and TRBJ2-2, is KAGVTQTPRYLIKTRGQQVTLSCSPISGHRSVSWYQQTPGQGLQFLFEYFSETQRNKGNFPGRFSGRQFSNSRSEMNVSTLELGDSALYLCASSLVQERRTGELFFGEGSRLTVL.